This T cell receptor beta chain stems from a study of neoadjuvant anti-PD-1 for oral cavity cancer. The V gene's germline CDR1 is SQVTM and CDR2 ANQGSEA. There are 12 residues in the CDR3. V was shortened by 4 bases and J by 1 base, with 7 bases between the two germline ends. Time point in this sample: after neoadjuvant nivolumab, at surgical resection. The data were produced by immunoSEQ multiplex PCR, yet TCRdb's version contains in-frame clones alone and is incomplete. The sample includes under 8,500 clones, 60% to 75% seen only once; the top ten take 2.5% to 3%. The rearrangement links TRBV29-1 to TRBJ1-1; tentatively, D is TRBD1 (6 bases). This sample comprised PBMCs, obtained after nivolumab (anti-PD-1) treatment. The clonotype was recovered from a person between 35 and 79 years old with oral cavity squamous cell carcinoma. The CDR3 loop is CSVVGANTEAFF. As DNA, the CDR3 is TGCAGCGTTGTGGGGGCGAACACTGAAGCTTTCTTT. The full variable domain, completed using reference TRBV29-1 and TRBJ1-1, is SAVISQKPSRDICQRGTSLTIQCQVDSQVTMMFWYRQQPGQSLTLIATANQGSEATYESGFVIDKFPISRPNLTFSTLTVSNMSPEDSSIYLCSVVGANTEAFFGQGTRLTVV.